This entry is about one T cell receptor (beta chain). Its target is unknown. This entry is derived from a study of vaccination and CD4 T cells after COVID-19. CDR3 length: 14 residues. Germline lookup yields CDR1 KGHDR and CDR2 SFDVKD. Trimming shortened V by 4 bases and J by 3 bases, and 12 bases separated the two germline ends. Time point in this sample: late sampling 161 to 241 days after vaccination in three convalescent patients. As for treatment: approximately 10-day PBMC culture with coronavirus spike peptide pools or control peptides (ViraFEST assay). Oncomine TCR Beta short-read sequencing was applied to DNA from cultured CD4+ T cells. TCRdb recomputed calls from the PCR reads with MiXCR, one row per CDR3 protein. The sample lists some 16,000 distinct CDR3 sequences; around 55% were seen once.

The source of this sequence is a human donor who had recovered from COVID-19. The V gene is TRBV24-1, the J gene TRBJ2-7; the D call may be TRBD1 or TRBD2 (6 bases each). The sequencing here drew on CD4+ T cells from blood, cultured in vitro, taken about 7 months after SARS-CoV-2 vaccination. CDR3 protein: CATSEGGQSYEQYF. The CDR3 coding sequence is TGTGCCACCAGTGAGGGAGGACAGAGCTACGAGCAGTACTTC.